This TCR beta chain was found in a study of CD8+CD57+ T cells in acquired aplastic anemia. Profiling of TCR beta VDJ combinations and CDR3 sequences used genomic DNA as template. TCRdb ran MiXCR on the reads and lists one entry per CDR3 protein. The top ten hold roughly 1.2% of the sample, which has a few hundred thousand distinct CDR3 sequences, 50% to 65% seen once. V dropped 7 bases and J dropped 1 base, with 7 bases sitting between them. Germline assignment: CDR1 SEHNR and CDR2 FQNEAQ (reference sequence). The CDR3 is 13 amino acids. Patients sequenced had flow cytometry evidence of CD8+CD57+ cell expansion.

The clonotype originates from a human donor with aplastic anemia. The sample taken for sequencing was sorted CD4+, CD8+, or CD8+CD57+ T cells (not recorded which) from PBMCs. The chain uses TRBV7-9 and TRBJ1-4; D unresolved. The CDR3 is CASTKGTNEKLFF. The CDR3 DNA reads as TGTGCCAGCACCAAGGGAACTAATGAAAAACTGTTTTTT.